This TCR beta chain was recovered during a study of blood T cells in healthy people across ages. On this clonotype itself: The antigen is undetermined.

Study-level points and caveats: Age showed a roughly linear inverse relationship with TCR beta diversity per million T cells. The lack of PBMC sorting stopped any conclusive naive versus antigen-experienced comparison.

The CDR3 covers 13 residues. The germline gives CDR1 DFQATT, CDR2 SNEGSKA (reference sequence). V was shortened by 6 bases and J by 2 bases, with 14 bases between the two germline ends. Alongside a J-beta primer mix, a sample-barcoded 5' primer served in a second PCR lasting about 7 to 11 cycles. Every cDNA molecule bore a tag from a template-switch adaptor containing 12 random nucleotides. Each sample yielded at least 2.5 million CDR3-containing paired-end reads. MiXCR was run by TCRdb on the 5' RACE reads, yielding one entry per CDR3 protein. The sample contains 1.5 million to 2 million distinct CDR3 sequences, roughly 27% of which appear only once.

This chain links TRBV20-1 with TRBJ2-7, with D hard to call. The sample taken for sequencing was blood. The TCR comes from a woman younger than 45 in good health. The CDR3 region has the DNA TGCAGTGCCCAAGGCCGGGCGCCCTACGAGCAGTACTTC. Translation: CSAQGRAPYEQYF.